This is a list of T cell receptor beta chains from one sample in a study of blood T cell repertoires in COVID-19. Profiling relied on immunoSEQ multiplex PCR, and the TCRdb table lists in-frame clones only, not all of them. The sample comprises approximately 120,000 clones, 80% of which are singletons, and about 4.5% rests with the top ten. The sample comprised peripheral blood. The receptors here all came from a human donor in a cohort sampled during active or convalescent COVID-19. CDR3s include the opening cysteine and the closing phenylalanine or tryptophan. The order of the fields is CDR3 DNA, CDR3 protein, D gene, V gene, clone size, J gene. A D gene is named only where the DNA matches it firmly. Not every row has a clone size; where given, it reads once, few, many or a size class.

CDR3 DNA: TGTGCCAGCAGCTTGGCTCTAGGTCTCGATGAGCAGTTCTTC
CDR3 protein: CASSLALGLDEQFF
D gene: NA
V gene: TRBV5-6
clone size: NA
J gene: TRBJ2-1

CDR3 DNA: NA
CDR3 protein: CASSTSTSGSIGQFF
D gene: NA
V gene: TRBV28
clone size: NA
J gene: TRBJ2-1

CDR3 DNA: TGTGCCAGCAGCGCTCGGGGGGACAGGGGATGGAACACTGAAGCTTTCTTT
CDR3 protein: CASSARGDRGWNTEAFF
D gene: TRBD1
V gene: TRBV9
clone size: NA
J gene: TRBJ1-1

CDR3 DNA: TGCAGTGAGGGGGATGGAGGCTACACCTTC
CDR3 protein: CSEGDGGYTF
D gene: NA
V gene: TRBV20-1
clone size: NA
J gene: TRBJ1-2

CDR3 DNA: TGTGCCAGCAGCTTAGTGGCAGTGACAGATACGCAGTATTTT
CDR3 protein: CASSLVAVTDTQYF
D gene: NA
V gene: TRBV7-2
clone size: NA
J gene: TRBJ2-3

CDR3 DNA: TGTGCCAGCAGCTCTTGGGACAGATCGAACACCGGGGAGCTGTTTTTT
CDR3 protein: CASSSWDRSNTGELFF
D gene: TRBD1
V gene: TRBV7-9
clone size: NA
J gene: TRBJ2-2

CDR3 DNA: TGTGCCAGCAGCTTAACGGGGGGGAGTGGCTCTGGGGCCAACGTCCTGACTTTC
CDR3 protein: CASSLTGGSGSGANVLTF
D gene: TRBD2
V gene: TRBV7-3
clone size: NA
J gene: TRBJ2-6

CDR3 DNA: TGTGCCAGCAGCTTAGGCGGGGGAACTTACAATGAGCAGTTCTTC
CDR3 protein: CASSLGGGTYNEQFF
D gene: TRBD2
V gene: TRBV7-6
clone size: NA
J gene: TRBJ2-1

CDR3 DNA: TGTGCCAGCTCGAAGATGGACAGGGGGGCTGAAGCTTTCTTT
CDR3 protein: CASSKMDRGAEAFF
D gene: TRBD1
V gene: TRBV18
clone size: NA
J gene: TRBJ1-1

CDR3 DNA: TGCGCCAGCAGCCAAGAAGGGACAGGGGATTATTATAGCAATCAGCCCCAGCATTTT
CDR3 protein: CASSQEGTGDYYSNQPQHF
D gene: TRBD1
V gene: TRBV4-1
clone size: few
J gene: TRBJ1-5

CDR3 DNA: TGCGCCAGCAGCTTGGACAGGGGAGGTGGCTACACCTTC
CDR3 protein: CASSLDRGGGYTF
D gene: TRBD1
V gene: TRBV5-1
clone size: NA
J gene: TRBJ1-2

CDR3 DNA: TGTGCCAGCAGTCCACAGGGATTAAGCAATCAGCCCCAGCATTTT
CDR3 protein: CASSPQGLSNQPQHF
D gene: NA
V gene: TRBV28
clone size: NA
J gene: TRBJ1-5

CDR3 DNA: TGTGCCAGCAGGGAAGGGCGTCAGGGGGAGGAACCCCAGCATTTT
CDR3 protein: CASREGRQGEEPQHF
D gene: TRBD1
V gene: TRBV2
clone size: NA
J gene: TRBJ1-5

CDR3 DNA: TGTGCCAGCAGTGCTGGGTCAGGGGGCGGGAATTCACCCCTCCACTTT
CDR3 protein: CASSAGSGGGNSPLHF
D gene: TRBD1
V gene: TRBV2
clone size: few
J gene: TRBJ1-6

CDR3 DNA: TGTGCCAGCAGCCCGCAATCCTCCGGGACAGGGGACTATGGCTACACCTTC
CDR3 protein: CASSPQSSGTGDYGYTF
D gene: TRBD1
V gene: TRBV7-2
clone size: once
J gene: TRBJ1-2

CDR3 DNA: TGCAGTGCTAGTTTTGCCCGGCAGGCGGGATACTCCTACAATGAGCAGTTCTTC
CDR3 protein: CSASFARQAGYSYNEQFF
D gene: NA
V gene: TRBV20-1
clone size: NA
J gene: TRBJ2-1

CDR3 DNA: NA
CDR3 protein: CAPTPTGVGCGTEAFF
D gene: NA
V gene: TRBV21-1
clone size: NA
J gene: TRBJ1-1

CDR3 DNA: TGTGCCACCAGTGGACAGGTGGCTTTGTCTGGGGCCAACGTCCTGACTTTC
CDR3 protein: CATSGQVALSGANVLTF
D gene: NA
V gene: TRBV24-1
clone size: once
J gene: TRBJ2-6

CDR3 DNA: TGTGCCAGCAGGAGTACAGGGGGGATTCAGCCCCAGCATTTT
CDR3 protein: CASRSTGGIQPQHF
D gene: NA
V gene: TRBV21-1
clone size: NA
J gene: TRBJ1-5

CDR3 DNA: TGTGCCAGCTCACCTGTGGACAGGGGTGAAGCTTTCTTT
CDR3 protein: CASSPVDRGEAFF
D gene: TRBD1
V gene: TRBV18
clone size: NA
J gene: TRBJ1-1

CDR3 DNA: TGTGCCACCAGCGGGGGAACGGGACTCGGCAAAAACATTCAGTACTTC
CDR3 protein: CATSGGTGLGKNIQYF
D gene: NA
V gene: TRBV15
clone size: NA
J gene: TRBJ2-4

CDR3 DNA: TGCGCCAGCAGCCAGAGGACAGGTGGTATTTTTCCCCTCCACTTT
CDR3 protein: CASSQRTGGIFPLHF
D gene: TRBD1
V gene: TRBV5-1
clone size: once
J gene: TRBJ1-6

CDR3 DNA: TGTGCCAGCAGTCCCCGACAAAAAGCTAACTATGGCTACACCTTC
CDR3 protein: CASSPRQKANYGYTF
D gene: NA
V gene: TRBV6-2/TRBV6-3
clone size: NA
J gene: TRBJ1-2

CDR3 DNA: TGTGCCAGCAGTTATAGCCGGCTAGCGGGAGTGCACGAGCAGTACTTC
CDR3 protein: CASSYSRLAGVHEQYF
D gene: TRBD2
V gene: TRBV6-5
clone size: NA
J gene: TRBJ2-7

CDR3 DNA: TGTGCCAGCTCACCAAACGACAGGGTGGTACATCCACCCCTCCACTTT
CDR3 protein: CASSPNDRVVHPPLHF
D gene: TRBD1
V gene: TRBV18
clone size: NA
J gene: TRBJ1-6

CDR3 DNA: TGTGCCAGTAGTATCAGGGGACAAAACTATGGCTACACCTTC
CDR3 protein: CASSIRGQNYGYTF
D gene: NA
V gene: TRBV19
clone size: NA
J gene: TRBJ1-2

CDR3 DNA: TGCGCCAGCAGCCAAGAGGGAGGACCGGGACAGGGTATTCTATCTGGGGCCAACGTCCTGACTTTC
CDR3 protein: CASSQEGGPGQGILSGANVLTF
D gene: TRBD1
V gene: TRBV4-1
clone size: NA
J gene: TRBJ2-6

CDR3 DNA: TGCGCCAGCAGCCCTCGGACAGTAGCGAACACCGGGGAGCTGTTTTTT
CDR3 protein: CASSPRTVANTGELFF
D gene: NA
V gene: TRBV4-3
clone size: NA
J gene: TRBJ2-2

CDR3 DNA: TGTGCCAGCTCACCTTCAGCGGGAGAAGGCACAGATACGCAGTATTTT
CDR3 protein: CASSPSAGEGTDTQYF
D gene: TRBD2
V gene: TRBV18
clone size: NA
J gene: TRBJ2-3

CDR3 DNA: TGTGCCAGCAGCTTCAGAGTTTCGGGTAACACCGGGGAGCTGTTTTTT
CDR3 protein: CASSFRVSGNTGELFF
D gene: NA
V gene: TRBV5-8
clone size: NA
J gene: TRBJ2-2

CDR3 DNA: TGTGCCAGCAGTGAATATTGGACAACGAACACTGAAGCTTTCTTT
CDR3 protein: CASSEYWTTNTEAFF
D gene: NA
V gene: TRBV25-1
clone size: NA
J gene: TRBJ1-1

CDR3 DNA: TGTGCCAGCAGCGTAGAGGGGGGGCCCCATCAGCCCCAGCATTTT
CDR3 protein: CASSVEGGPHQPQHF
D gene: NA
V gene: TRBV9
clone size: NA
J gene: TRBJ1-5

CDR3 DNA: TGCGCCAGCAGCCAAGTTGCGGGGGGCCGGAATTCACCCCTCCACTTT
CDR3 protein: CASSQVAGGRNSPLHF
D gene: NA
V gene: TRBV4-1
clone size: NA
J gene: TRBJ1-6

CDR3 DNA: TGCGCCAGCAGCCAAAATCCAGGCAGGGTTCAGCCCCAGCATTTT
CDR3 protein: CASSQNPGRVQPQHF
D gene: NA
V gene: TRBV4-3
clone size: NA
J gene: TRBJ1-5

CDR3 DNA: TGTGCCAGTAGCCCAGGGCGAGCTAACTATGGCTACACCTTC
CDR3 protein: CASSPGRANYGYTF
D gene: NA
V gene: TRBV19
clone size: NA
J gene: TRBJ1-2

CDR3 DNA: TGTGCCAGCAGCCAAGATATCGGGGGACAGGGGTTCTCTCGGAAAGATACGCAGTATTTT
CDR3 protein: CASSQDIGGQGFSRKDTQYF
D gene: TRBD1
V gene: TRBV4-2
clone size: NA
J gene: TRBJ2-3

CDR3 DNA: TGTGCCAGCAGCGAAGGGACAGGGGGCATCACCGGGGAGCTGTTTTTT
CDR3 protein: CASSEGTGGITGELFF
D gene: TRBD1
V gene: TRBV7-6
clone size: NA
J gene: TRBJ2-2

CDR3 DNA: TGTGCCAGCGGAACCCGGGACAGGTCCTATAATTCACCCCTCCACTTT
CDR3 protein: CASGTRDRSYNSPLHF
D gene: TRBD1
V gene: TRBV27
clone size: NA
J gene: TRBJ1-6

CDR3 DNA: TGTGCCAGCAACGACTTCTCCTACAATGAGCAGTTCTTC
CDR3 protein: CASNDFSYNEQFF
D gene: NA
V gene: TRBV28
clone size: once
J gene: TRBJ2-1

CDR3 DNA: TGCGCCAGCAGCCGGCTTTCCGGGACTAGCGGGGTTAATGAGCAGTTCTTC
CDR3 protein: CASSRLSGTSGVNEQFF
D gene: TRBD2
V gene: TRBV4-1
clone size: NA
J gene: TRBJ2-1

CDR3 DNA: TGTGCCAGCAGCTCGGGGGGGGCACAAGAGACCCAGTACTTC
CDR3 protein: CASSSGGAQETQYF
D gene: TRBD2
V gene: TRBV7-2
clone size: NA
J gene: TRBJ2-5

CDR3 DNA: TGTGCCAGTAGTATTCGGGGGGTCCCCAATGAGCAGTTCTTC
CDR3 protein: CASSIRGVPNEQFF
D gene: TRBD2
V gene: TRBV19
clone size: NA
J gene: TRBJ2-1

CDR3 DNA: TGTGCCAGCAGCTTAAAATATAGCGGGGAGGTTTTCCAAGAGACCCAGTACTTC
CDR3 protein: CASSLKYSGEVFQETQYF
D gene: TRBD2
V gene: TRBV5-5
clone size: NA
J gene: TRBJ2-5

CDR3 DNA: TGTGCCAGCAGTCTTACCTACGAGCAGTACTTC
CDR3 protein: CASSLTYEQYF
D gene: NA
V gene: TRBV2
clone size: few
J gene: TRBJ2-7

CDR3 DNA: TGTGCCAGCAGCCCTAGCCCGCTAGCGGGGGAAGAGACCCAGTACTTC
CDR3 protein: CASSPSPLAGEETQYF
D gene: TRBD2
V gene: TRBV9
clone size: NA
J gene: TRBJ2-5

CDR3 DNA: TGTGCCAGCAGCTTTCGGGTGGACAGGGGGATGGACTTC
CDR3 protein: CASSFRVDRGMDF
D gene: TRBD1
V gene: TRBV11-2
clone size: NA
J gene: TRBJ2-7

CDR3 DNA: TGCAGCGTTGGGGTAGGAGGGACTGAAGCTTTCTTT
CDR3 protein: CSVGVGGTEAFF
D gene: NA
V gene: TRBV29-1
clone size: NA
J gene: TRBJ1-1

CDR3 DNA: TGTGCCAGCAGTTTTTTGTACGCGGGGACCTACGAGCAGTACTTC
CDR3 protein: CASSFLYAGTYEQYF
D gene: NA
V gene: TRBV28
clone size: NA
J gene: TRBJ2-7

CDR3 DNA: TGCGCCAGCAGCCAAGTAAGTGCGGGGTGCACAGATACGCAGTATTTT
CDR3 protein: CASSQVSAGCTDTQYF
D gene: NA
V gene: TRBV4-3
clone size: NA
J gene: TRBJ2-3

CDR3 DNA: TGCAGCGTTGAAGATCGGGGGATTTATGGCTACACCTTC
CDR3 protein: CSVEDRGIYGYTF
D gene: NA
V gene: TRBV29-1
clone size: once
J gene: TRBJ1-2

CDR3 DNA: TGTGCCAGTAGTATAGGAACAGAAGCCTACGAGCAGTACTTC
CDR3 protein: CASSIGTEAYEQYF
D gene: NA
V gene: TRBV19
clone size: once
J gene: TRBJ2-7